This paragraph covers one T cell receptor (beta chain) sequence. There are 19 residues in the CDR3. The germline V gene encodes CDR1 SGHVS and CDR2 FQNEAQ. V gave up 2 bases and J gave up 5 bases, with 25 bases separating them. Original methodology: Amplification from reference gene primers served as the basis for estimated nucleated cell counts. TCRdb keeps only in-frame clones here, not all; method: immunoSEQ multiplex PCR. V and J calls and clone size are given by that table; D and trimming were obtained from the DNA. The table lists around 200,000 clones, just under 90% of them singletons. This specimen comes from a study of blood T cell repertoires in COVID-19. Study-wide background: Samples taken during acute and convalescent COVID-19 were collected in the United States, Italy and Spain.

This clonotype originated in a woman aged 18-29 years who had recovered from COVID-19. Specimen: peripheral blood. The genes are TRBV7-8 and TRBJ1-3; maybe TRBD1 (5 bases). The CDR3 region has the DNA TGTGCCAGCAGCTTAACCAGGGAGGCAGGGACTTCTGTGAGAAACACCATATATTTT. It yields the protein CASSLTREAGTSVRNTIYF.